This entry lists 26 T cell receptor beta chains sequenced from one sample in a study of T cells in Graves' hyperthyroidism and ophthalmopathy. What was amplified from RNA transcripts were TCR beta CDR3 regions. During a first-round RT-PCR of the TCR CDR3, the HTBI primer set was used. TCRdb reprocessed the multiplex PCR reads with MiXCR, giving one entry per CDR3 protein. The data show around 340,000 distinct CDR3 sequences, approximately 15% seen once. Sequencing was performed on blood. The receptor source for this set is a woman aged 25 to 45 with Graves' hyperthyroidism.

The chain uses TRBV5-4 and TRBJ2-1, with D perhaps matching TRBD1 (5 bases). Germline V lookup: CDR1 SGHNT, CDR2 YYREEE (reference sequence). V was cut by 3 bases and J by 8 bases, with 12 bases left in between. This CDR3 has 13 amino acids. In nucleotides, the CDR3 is TGTGCCAGCAGCTCCACAGGTACGGATGAGCAGTTCTTC. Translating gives CASSSTGTDEQFF.

This CDR3 is CSARGQAEGEQYF. The CDR3 DNA sequence: TGCAGTGCTCGAGGACAGGCTGAAGGGGAGCAGTACTTC. The V and J genes are TRBV20-1 and TRBJ2-7, with TRBD1 matching over 7 bases. The CDR3 totals 13 residues. After removal of 5 bases from V and 7 bases from J, the junction contained 11 bases not matched to a gene. Germline V lookup: CDR1 DFQATT, CDR2 SNEGSKA (reference sequence).

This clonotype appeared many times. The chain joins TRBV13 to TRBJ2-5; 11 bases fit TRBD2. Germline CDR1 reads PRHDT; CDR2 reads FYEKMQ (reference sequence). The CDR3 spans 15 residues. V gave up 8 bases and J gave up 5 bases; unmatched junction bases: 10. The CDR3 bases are TGTGCCAGCGGGACTAGCGGAGGACTGGGGGAGACCCAGTACTTC. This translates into CASGTSGGLGETQYF.

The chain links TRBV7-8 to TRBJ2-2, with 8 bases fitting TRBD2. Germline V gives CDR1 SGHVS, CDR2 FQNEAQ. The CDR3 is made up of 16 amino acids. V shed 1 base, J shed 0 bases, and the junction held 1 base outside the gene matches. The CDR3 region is CASSLVLAANTGELFF. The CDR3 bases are TGTGCCAGCAGCTTAGTACTAGCGGCGAACACCGGGGAGCTGTTTTTT.

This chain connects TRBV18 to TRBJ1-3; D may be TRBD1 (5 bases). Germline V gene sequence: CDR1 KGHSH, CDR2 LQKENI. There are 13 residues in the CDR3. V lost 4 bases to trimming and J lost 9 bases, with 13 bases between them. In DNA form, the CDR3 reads TGTGCCAGCTCACGGAAGGCAGACAGCACCATATATTTT. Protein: CASSRKADSTIYF. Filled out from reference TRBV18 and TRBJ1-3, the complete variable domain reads NAGVMQNPRHLVRRRGQEARLRCSPMKGHSHVYWYRQLPEEGLKFMVYLQKENIIDESGMPKERFSAEFPKEGPSILRIQQVVRGDSAAYFCASSRKADSTIYFGEGSWLTVV.

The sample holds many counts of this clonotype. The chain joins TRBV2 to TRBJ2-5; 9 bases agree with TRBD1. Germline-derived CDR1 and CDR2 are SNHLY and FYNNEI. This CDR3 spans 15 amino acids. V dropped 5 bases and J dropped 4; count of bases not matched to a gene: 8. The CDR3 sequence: CASSPDRGSAETQYF. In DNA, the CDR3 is TGTGCCAGCAGTCCTGACAGGGGGTCAGCAGAGACCCAGTACTTC.

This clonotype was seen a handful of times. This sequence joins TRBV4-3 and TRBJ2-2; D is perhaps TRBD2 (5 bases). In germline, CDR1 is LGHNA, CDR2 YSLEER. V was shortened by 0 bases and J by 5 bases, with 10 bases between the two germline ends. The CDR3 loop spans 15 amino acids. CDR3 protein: CASSQESLVTGELFF. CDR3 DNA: TGCGCCAGCAGCCAAGAGTCACTAGTGACCGGGGAGCTGTTTTTT.

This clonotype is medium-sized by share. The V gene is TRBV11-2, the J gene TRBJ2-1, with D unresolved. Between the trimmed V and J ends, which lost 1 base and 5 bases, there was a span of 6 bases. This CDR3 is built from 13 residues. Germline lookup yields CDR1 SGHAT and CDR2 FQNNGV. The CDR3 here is CASSLVANNEQFF. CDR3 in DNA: TGTGCCAGCAGCTTAGTTGCGAACAATGAGCAGTTCTTC.

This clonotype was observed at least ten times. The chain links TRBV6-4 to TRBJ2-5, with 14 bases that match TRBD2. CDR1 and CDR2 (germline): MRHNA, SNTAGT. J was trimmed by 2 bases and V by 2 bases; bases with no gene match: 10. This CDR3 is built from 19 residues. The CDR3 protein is CASSDHPGLAGEGQETQYF. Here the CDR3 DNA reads TGTGCCAGCAGTGACCATCCGGGACTAGCGGGAGAGGGGCAAGAGACCCAGTACTTC.

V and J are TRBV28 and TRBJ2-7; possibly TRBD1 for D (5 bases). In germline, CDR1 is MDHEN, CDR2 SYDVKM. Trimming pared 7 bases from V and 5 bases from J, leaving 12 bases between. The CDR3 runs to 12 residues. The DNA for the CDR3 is TGTGCCAGCACCCAGAGCAGGGACGAGCAGTACTTC. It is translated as CASTQSRDEQYF.

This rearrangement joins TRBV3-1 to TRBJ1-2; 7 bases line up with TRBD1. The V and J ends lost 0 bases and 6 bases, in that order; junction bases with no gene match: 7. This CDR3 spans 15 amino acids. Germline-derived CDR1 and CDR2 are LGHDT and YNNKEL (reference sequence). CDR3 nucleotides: TGTGCCAGCAGCCAAGATCTCGGGACAGTCAATGGCTACACCTTC. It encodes CASSQDLGTVNGYTF.

The DNA of the CDR3 is TGTGCCAGCAGCCCCCAGGGTGGAGGCAATGAGCAGTTCTTC. It translates to CASSPQGGGNEQFF. The chain is built from TRBV9 and TRBJ2-1, with D possibly called TRBD1 or TRBD2 (5 bases each). The CDR3 consists of 14 residues. CDR1 SGDLS and CDR2 YYNGEE come from the germline V gene. The V gene lost 4 bases and the J gene lost 6 bases, with 14 bases spanning the gap.

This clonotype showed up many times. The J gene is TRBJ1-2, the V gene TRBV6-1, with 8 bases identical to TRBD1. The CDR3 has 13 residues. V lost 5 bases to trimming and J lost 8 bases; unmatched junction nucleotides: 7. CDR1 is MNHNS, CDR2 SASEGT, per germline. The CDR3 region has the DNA TGTGCCAGCAGTTCCGACAGGGGTCAAGGCTACACCTTC. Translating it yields CASSSDRGQGYTF.

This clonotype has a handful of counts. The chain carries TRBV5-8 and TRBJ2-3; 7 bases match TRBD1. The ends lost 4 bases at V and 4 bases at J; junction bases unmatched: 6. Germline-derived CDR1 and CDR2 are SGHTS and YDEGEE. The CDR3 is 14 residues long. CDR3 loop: CASSLGQEADTQYF. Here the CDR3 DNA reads TGTGCCAGCAGCCTCGGACAGGAAGCAGATACGCAGTATTTT. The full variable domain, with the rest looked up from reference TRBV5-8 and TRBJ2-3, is EAGVTQSPTHLIKTRGQQATLRCSPISGHTSVYWYQQALGLGLQFLLWYDEGEERNRGNFPPRFSGRQFPNYSSELNVNALELEDSALYLCASSLGQEADTQYFGPGTRLTVL.

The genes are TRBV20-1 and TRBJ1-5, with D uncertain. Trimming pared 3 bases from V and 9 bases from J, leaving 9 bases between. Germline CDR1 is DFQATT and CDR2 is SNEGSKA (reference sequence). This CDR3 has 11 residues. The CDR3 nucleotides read TGCAGTGCTAGGGCTACGGGGCCCCAGCATTTT. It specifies CSARATGPQHF.

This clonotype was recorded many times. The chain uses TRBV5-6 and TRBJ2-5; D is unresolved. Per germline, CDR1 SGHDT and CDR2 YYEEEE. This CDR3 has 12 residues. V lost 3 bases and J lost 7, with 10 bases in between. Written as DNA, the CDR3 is TGTGCCAGCAGCTACGTAGACGGGACCCAGTACTTC. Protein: CASSYVDGTQYF.

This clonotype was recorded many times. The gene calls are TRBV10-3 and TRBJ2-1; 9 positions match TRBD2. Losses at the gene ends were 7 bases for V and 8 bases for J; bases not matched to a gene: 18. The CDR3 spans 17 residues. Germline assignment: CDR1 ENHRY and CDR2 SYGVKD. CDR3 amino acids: CAIKTMRGGRALDEQFF. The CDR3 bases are TGTGCCATCAAGACAATGCGGGGCGGGAGGGCCTTAGATGAGCAGTTCTTC.

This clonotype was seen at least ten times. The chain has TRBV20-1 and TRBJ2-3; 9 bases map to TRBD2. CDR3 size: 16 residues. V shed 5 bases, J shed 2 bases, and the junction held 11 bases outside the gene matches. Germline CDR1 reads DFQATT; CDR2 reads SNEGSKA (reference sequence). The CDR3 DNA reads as TGCAGTGCTTCCGCCCGGACTAGCGACCACACAGATACGCAGTATTTT. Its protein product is CSASARTSDHTDTQYF.

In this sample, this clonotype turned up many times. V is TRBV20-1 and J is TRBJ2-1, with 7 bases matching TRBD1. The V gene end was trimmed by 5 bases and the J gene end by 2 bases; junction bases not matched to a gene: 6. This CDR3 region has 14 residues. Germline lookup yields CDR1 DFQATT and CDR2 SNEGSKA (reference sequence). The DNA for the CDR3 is TGCAGTGCTCAAGGGGGCAGCCCCTACAATGAGCAGTTCTTC. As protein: CSAQGGSPYNEQFF.

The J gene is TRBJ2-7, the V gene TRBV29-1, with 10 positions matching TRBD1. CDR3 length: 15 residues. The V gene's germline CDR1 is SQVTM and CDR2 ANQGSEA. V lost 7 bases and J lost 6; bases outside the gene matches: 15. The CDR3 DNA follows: TGCAGCGCCGAATATATAGGACAGGGGGAGGGCGAGCAGTACTTC. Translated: CSAEYIGQGEGEQYF.

The CDR3 DNA reads as TGTGCCAGCAGTTACGGGACTAGCTGGCGGTTCTTC. As protein: CASSYGTSWRFF. The chain joins TRBV6-2 or TRBV6-3 to TRBJ2-1; 9 bases map to TRBD2. Per the germline V gene, CDR1 is MNHEY and CDR2 is SVGEGT. CDR3 length equals 12 residues. Trimming removed 2 bases from V and 15 bases from J; junction bases left unmatched: 5.

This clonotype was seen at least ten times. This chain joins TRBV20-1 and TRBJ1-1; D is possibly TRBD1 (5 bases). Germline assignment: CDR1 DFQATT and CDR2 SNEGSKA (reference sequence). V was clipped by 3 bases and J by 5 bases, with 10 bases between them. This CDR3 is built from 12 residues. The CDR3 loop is CSASLGGTEAFF. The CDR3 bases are TGCAGTGCTAGCTTGGGGGGGACTGAAGCTTTCTTT.

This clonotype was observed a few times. The CDR3 sequence is CASSHDRGRQTQYF. The DNA of the CDR3 is TGTGCCAGCAGCCATGACAGGGGGAGACAGACCCAGTACTTC. The chain has TRBV7-6 and TRBJ2-5; the match to TRBD1 covers 9 bases. Per the germline V gene, CDR1 is SGHVS and CDR2 is FNYEAQ. The CDR3 extends over 14 amino acids. V shed 5 bases, J shed 6 bases, and the junction held 7 bases outside the gene matches.

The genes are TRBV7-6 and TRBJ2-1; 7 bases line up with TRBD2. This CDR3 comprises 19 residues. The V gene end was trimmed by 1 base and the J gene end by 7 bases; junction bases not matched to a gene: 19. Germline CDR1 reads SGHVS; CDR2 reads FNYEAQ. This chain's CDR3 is CASSLDTGGRFLLSNEQFF. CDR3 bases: TGTGCCAGCAGCTTAGACACCGGCGGGAGATTTTTACTGAGTAATGAGCAGTTCTTC.

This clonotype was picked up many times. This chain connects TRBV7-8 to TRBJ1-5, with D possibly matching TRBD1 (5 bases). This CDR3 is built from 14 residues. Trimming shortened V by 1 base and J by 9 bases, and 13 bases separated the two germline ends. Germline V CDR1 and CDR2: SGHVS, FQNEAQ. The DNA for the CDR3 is TGTGCCAGCAGCTTAGAGAGGACACTGGGGCCCCAGCATTTT. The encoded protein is CASSLERTLGPQHF.

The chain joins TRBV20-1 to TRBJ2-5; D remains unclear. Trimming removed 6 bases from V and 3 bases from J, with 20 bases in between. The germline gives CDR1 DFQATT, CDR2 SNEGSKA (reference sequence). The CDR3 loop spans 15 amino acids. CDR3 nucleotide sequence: TGCAGTGCAGCCGACGGCTCACAATACAAAGAGACCCAGTACTTC. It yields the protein CSAADGSQYKETQYF.